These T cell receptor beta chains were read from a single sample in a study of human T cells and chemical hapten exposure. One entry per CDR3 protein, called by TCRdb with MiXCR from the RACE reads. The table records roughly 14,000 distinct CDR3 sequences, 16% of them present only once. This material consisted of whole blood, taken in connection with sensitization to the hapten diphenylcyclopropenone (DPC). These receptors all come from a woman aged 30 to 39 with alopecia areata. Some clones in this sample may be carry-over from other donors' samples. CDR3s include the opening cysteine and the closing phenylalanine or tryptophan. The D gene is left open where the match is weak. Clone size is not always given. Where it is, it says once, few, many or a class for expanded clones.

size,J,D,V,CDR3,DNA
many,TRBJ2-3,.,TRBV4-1,CASSQEGADTQYF,TGCGCCAGCAGCCAAGAAGGTGCAGATACGCAGTATTTT
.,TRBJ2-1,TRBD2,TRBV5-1,CASSLTPSGGNNEQFF,TGCGCCAGCAGCTTGACTCCTAGCGGGGGGAACAATGAGCAGTTCTTC
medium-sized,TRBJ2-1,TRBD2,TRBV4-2,CASSQGELAFHNEQFF,TGTGCCAGCAGCCAGGGGGAACTAGCGTTTCACAATGAGCAGTTCTTC
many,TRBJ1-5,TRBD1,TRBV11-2,CASSLDDGTAQHF,TGTGCCAGCAGCTTAGACGACGGGACAGCCCAGCATTTT
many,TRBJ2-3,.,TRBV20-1,CSARVGRESGTQYF,TGCAGTGCTAGAGTCGGGCGAGAGAGCGGTACGCAGTATTTT
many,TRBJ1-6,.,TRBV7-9,CASSTHDVQGATSPLHF,TGTGCCAGCAGCACCCACGACGTCCAGGGCGCGACATCACCCCTCCACTTT
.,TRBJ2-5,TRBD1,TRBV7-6,CASSTTGVQETQYF,TGTGCCAGCAGCACGACAGGGGTCCAGGAGACCCAGTACTTC
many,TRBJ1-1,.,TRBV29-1,CSVGAHHTEAFF,TGCAGCGTTGGAGCACACCACACTGAAGCTTTCTTT
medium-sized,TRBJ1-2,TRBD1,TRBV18,CASSLKTGTGYYGYTF,TGTGCCAGCTCACTTAAAACCGGGACAGGATATTATGGCTACACCTTC
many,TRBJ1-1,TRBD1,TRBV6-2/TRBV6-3,CASSYDDRDIPEAFF,TGTGCCAGCAGTTACGATGACAGGGACATTCCTGAAGCTTTCTTT
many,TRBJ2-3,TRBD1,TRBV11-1,CASSRDRSSTDTQYF,TGTGCCAGCAGCCGGGACAGGAGTAGCACAGATACGCAGTATTTT
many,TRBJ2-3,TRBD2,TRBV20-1,CSARAGGPSDTQYF,TGCAGTGCTAGGGCGGGAGGGCCGTCAGATACGCAGTATTTT
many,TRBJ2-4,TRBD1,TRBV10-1,CASRAGGPAKNIQYF,TGCGCCAGCAGAGCAGGGGGCCCGGCCAAAAACATTCAGTACTTC
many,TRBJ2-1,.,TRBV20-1,CSAERTASYNEQFF,TGCAGTGCTGAGAGGACAGCTAGTTACAATGAGCAGTTCTTC
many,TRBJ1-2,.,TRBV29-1,CSADQGLNYGYTF,TGCAGCGCAGACCAGGGCCTTAACTATGGCTACACCTTC
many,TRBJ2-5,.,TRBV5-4,CASSLEPSRSKETQYF,TGTGCCAGCAGCTTGGAACCGTCGAGGTCCAAAGAGACCCAGTACTTC
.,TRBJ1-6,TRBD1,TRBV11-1,CASRADRGSYNSPLHF,TGTGCCAGCCGTGCCGACAGGGGCTCCTATAATTCACCCCTCCACTTT
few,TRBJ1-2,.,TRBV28,CASREDYGYTF,TGTGCCAGCAGGGAGGACTATGGCTACACCTTC
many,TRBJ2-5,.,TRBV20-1,CSASPLVTHETQYF,TGCAGTGCTAGCCCACTAGTAACCCACGAGACCCAGTACTTC
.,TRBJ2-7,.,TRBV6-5,CASRGSEQYF,TGTGCCAGCAGGGGTAGCGAGCAGTACTTC
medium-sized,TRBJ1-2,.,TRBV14,CASSQDAEVSYGYTF,TGTGCCAGCAGCCAAGACGCCGAGGTATCCTATGGCTACACCTTC
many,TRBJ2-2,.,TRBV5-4,CASSLSLGLTGELFF,TGTGCCAGCAGCTTGTCACTGGGGCTAACCGGGGAGCTGTTTTTT
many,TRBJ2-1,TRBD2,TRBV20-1,CSATSVASYNEQFF,TGCAGTGCCACTAGCGTCGCCTCCTACAATGAGCAGTTCTTC
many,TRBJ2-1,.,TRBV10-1,CASSEYTRSEQFF,TGCGCCAGCAGTGAGTATACTCGAAGTGAGCAGTTCTTC
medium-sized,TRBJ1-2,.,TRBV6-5,CASSYTGDYGYTF,TGTGCCAGCAGTTACACTGGCGACTATGGCTACACCTTC
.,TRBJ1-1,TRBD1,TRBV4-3,CASSRDSRTEAFF,TGCGCCAGCAGCCGGGACAGCCGCACTGAAGCTTTCTTT
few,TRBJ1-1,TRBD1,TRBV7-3,CASSLQGAAEAFF,TGTGCCAGCAGCTTACAGGGGGCGGCTGAAGCTTTCTTT